What follows are 20 T cell receptor beta chains derived from one specimen sequenced in a study of TIL therapy for anti-PD-1-resistant metastatic lung cancer. As for time point: pre-treatment sample, taken before nivolumab and TIL therapy. The libraries were made with immunoSEQ v3. Data came from immunoSEQ multiplex PCR; TCRdb stores just in-frame clones and leaves some out. The sample lists some 60,000 clones; around 68% were seen once. The sequencing used blood, collected at baseline. All receptors come from a person aged 25 to 80 with non-small cell lung cancer.

The chain joins TRBV4-1 to TRBJ2-2, with D unresolved. V was cut by 8 bases and J by 0 bases, with 13 bases left in between. The V gene's germline CDR1 is MGHRA and CDR2 YSYEKL. The CDR3 runs to 15 residues. The CDR3 loop is CASGITRTNTGELFF. CDR3 coding DNA: TGCGCCAGCGGTATCACGCGAACGAACACCGGGGAGCTGTTTTTT.

The CDR3 DNA reads TGTGCCAGCAGCAAACCGGGACTAGCGAGAGAGACCCAGTACTTC. This sequence encodes CASSKPGLARETQYF. The gene calls are TRBV11-1 and TRBJ2-5; TRBD2 agrees at 10 bases. Looked up from germline, CDR1 is SGHAT and CDR2 is FQDESV (reference sequence). With V trimmed by 5 bases and J by 4 bases, 7 bases remained unmatched. This CDR3 comprises 15 residues. Together with reference TRBV11-1 and TRBJ2-5, the CDR3 gives the full variable domain: EAEVAQSPRYKITEKSQAVAFWCDPISGHATLYWYRQILGQGPELLVQFQDESVVDDSQLPKDRFSAERLKGVDSTLKIQPAELGDSAMYLCASSKPGLARETQYFGPGTRLLVL.

This chain connects TRBV11-2 to TRBJ2-7; TRBD2 agrees at 7 bases. The CDR3 spans 15 residues. Germline lookup yields CDR1 SGHAT and CDR2 FQNNGV. Trimming cost V 1 base and J 6 bases; bases outside gene matches: 9. This CDR3 is CASSLVFPGGAEQYF. In DNA, the CDR3 is TGTGCCAGCAGCTTAGTATTCCCGGGAGGTGCCGAGCAGTACTTC.

The CDR3 DNA sequence: TGCAGCGTTGGGACAGGGGATGGGAGTGAAAAACTGTTTTTT. Encoded protein: CSVGTGDGSEKLFF. The rearrangement links TRBV29-1 to TRBJ1-4; 9 bases are a match to TRBD1. CDR3 length: 14 residues. The ends lost 4 bases at V and 7 bases at J; junction bases unmatched: 7. The germline V gene encodes CDR1 SQVTM and CDR2 ANQGSEA.

This clone has a handful of counts. The rearrangement uses TRBV19 and TRBJ1-1, with TRBD1 matching over 7 bases. The germline gives CDR1 LNHDA, CDR2 SQIVND (reference sequence). V dropped 8 bases and J dropped 0; count of bases not matched to a gene: 6. The CDR3 is made up of 14 amino acids. In DNA form, the CDR3 reads TGTGCCAGTCACAGGGACAGAATGAACACTGAAGCTTTCTTT. As protein: CASHRDRMNTEAFF.

For this clone: Within the sample, other DNA sequences also encode this same CDR3. This chain connects TRBV6-6 to TRBJ1-5, with D maybe TRBD1 (6 bases). With 2 bases removed from V and 4 bases from J, the gap between germline ends came to 9 bases. Germline values: CDR1 MNHNY, CDR2 SVGAGI (reference sequence). The CDR3 is 14 amino acids. As DNA, the CDR3 is TGTGCCAGCAGTTACGGAAGGGGGAATCAGCCCCAGCATTTT. This codes for CASSYGRGNQPQHF.

This clone was detected only a few times. The chain links TRBV9 to TRBJ1-1; D is unclear. The V gene's germline CDR1 is SGDLS and CDR2 YYNGEE. The CDR3 is 14 amino acids. V lost 2 bases and J lost 4, with 12 bases in between. This chain's CDR3 is CASSVLTRPTEAFF. The CDR3 nucleotides read TGTGCCAGCAGCGTCCTCACACGTCCCACTGAAGCTTTCTTT.

This chain uses TRBV5-1 with TRBJ1-5; D is uncertain. The CDR3 spans 13 residues. Germline CDR1 reads SGHRS; CDR2 reads YFSETQ. V was shortened by 2 bases and J by 4 bases, with 7 bases between the two germline ends. The CDR3 loop reads CASSFGANQPQHF. The CDR3 DNA reads TGCGCCAGCAGCTTTGGCGCAAATCAGCCCCAGCATTTT.

The V and J genes are TRBV7-8 and TRBJ1-5; unclear D gene. This CDR3 has 15 residues. V was pared by 5 bases and J by 4 bases, with 15 bases between. Germline loops: CDR1 SGHVS, CDR2 FQNEAQ. CDR3 sequence reads: CASSLKRQLNQPQHF. CDR3 nucleotide sequence: TGTGCCAGCAGCCTAAAGAGGCAGTTGAATCAGCCCCAGCATTTT.

The rearrangement uses TRBV6-6 and TRBJ2-3, with TRBD2 identical over 7 bases. With 10 bases clipped from V and 3 bases from J, the junction kept 4 bases outside the gene matches. The CDR3 totals 12 residues. The germline V gene has CDR1 MNHNY and CDR2 SVGAGI (reference sequence). Here the CDR3 reads CAIGRGTDTQYF. The DNA for the CDR3 is TGTGCCATAGGGCGGGGGACAGATACGCAGTATTTT.

This chain joins TRBV9 and TRBJ2-2, with D unclear. Trimming removed 0 bases from V and 4 bases from J, with 10 bases in between. Per germline, CDR1 SGDLS and CDR2 YYNGEE. This CDR3 comprises 15 residues. CDR3 sequence: CASSVAPTGTGELFF. The CDR3 nucleotides are TGTGCCAGCAGCGTAGCACCGACGGGCACCGGGGAGCTGTTTTTT.

The rearrangement uses TRBV19 and TRBJ1-5; 8 nucleotides match TRBD1. The CDR3 is 15 residues long. Germline trimming cut 4 bases from V and 2 bases from J; bases unmatched to any gene: 4. The V gene's germline CDR1 is LNHDA and CDR2 SQIVND (reference sequence). The CDR3: CASSTGQGGNQPQHF. The CDR3 region has the DNA TGTGCCAGTAGTACCGGACAGGGTGGCAATCAGCCCCAGCATTTT.

V is TRBV5-1 and J is TRBJ2-3; D uncertain. The CDR3 runs 15 residues. CDR1 is SGHRS, CDR2 YFSETQ, per germline. Trimming cost V 0 bases and J 1 base, with 9 bases left between them. The CDR3 protein is CASSLGSIGTDTQYF. CDR3 nucleotides: TGCGCCAGCAGCTTGGGTAGCATAGGCACAGATACGCAGTATTTT. Variable domain in full (rest from reference TRBV5-1 and TRBJ2-3): KAGVTQTPRYLIKTRGQQVTLSCSPISGHRSVSWYQQTPGQGLQFLFEYFSETQRNKGNFPGRFSGRQFSNSRSEMNVSTLELGDSALYLCASSLGSIGTDTQYFGPGTRLTVL.

V usage is TRBV9 and J usage is TRBJ2-1; maybe TRBD1 (6 bases). This CDR3 region has 14 residues. Per the germline V gene, CDR1 is SGDLS and CDR2 is YYNGEE. Trimming stripped 2 bases from V and 5 bases from J, with 11 bases between. The CDR3, as DNA: TGTGCCAGCAGCGTTCAGGGGATAGACAATGAGCAGTTCTTC. This gives the protein CASSVQGIDNEQFF. Full variable domain (rest looked up from reference TRBV9 and TRBJ2-1): DSGVTQTPKHLITATGQRVTLRCSPRSGDLSVYWYQQSLDQGLQFLIQYYNGEERAKGNILERFSAQQFPDLHSELNLSSLELGDSALYFCASSVQGIDNEQFFGPGTRLTVL.

The V and J genes are TRBV6-1 and TRBJ2-2, with a weak D call TRBD2 (6 bases). V gave up 11 bases and J gave up 2 bases, with 15 bases separating them. CDR3 length equals 14 residues. Germline assignment: CDR1 MNHNS and CDR2 SASEGT. The CDR3 DNA reads TGTGCCGGCCACGGGACTTCTAACACCGGGGAGCTGTTTTTT. Translating gives CAGHGTSNTGELFF.

The DNA of the CDR3 is TGTGCCAGCAGCTGTCGGACGTTGGGGACATTCTACGAGCAGTACTTC. This codes for CASSCRTLGTFYEQYF. This chain uses TRBV6-4 with TRBJ2-7; D perhaps matches TRBD1 (6 bases). V was clipped by 6 bases and J by 3 bases, with 21 bases between them. This CDR3 is built from 16 residues. Germline CDR1 and CDR2: MRHNA and SNTAGT.

The rearrangement uses TRBV5-4 and TRBJ2-1; 8 bases are a match to TRBD2. The CDR3 runs to 15 residues. Germline loops: CDR1 SGHNT, CDR2 YYREEE (reference sequence). The junction had 4 bases not matched to a gene; V was cut back by 1 base and J by 4 bases. The CDR3 DNA sequence: TGTGCCAGCAGCTTGACTAGCGGCCTTTACAATGAGCAGTTCTTC. Translating it yields CASSLTSGLYNEQFF.

The chain uses TRBV6-1 and TRBJ1-2; 12 bases agree with TRBD1. The germline CDR1 and CDR2 sequences are MNHNS and SASEGT. V was clipped by 7 bases and J by 4 bases; unmatched bases: 4. The CDR3 contains 14 residues. CDR3 coding DNA: TGTGCCAGCAACCGGGACAGGGGGCTCTATGGCTACACCTTC. Residues: CASNRDRGLYGYTF.

This clone was detected only a few times. The chain has TRBV19 and TRBJ1-1, with D maybe TRBD1 (6 bases). Trimming pared 6 bases from V and 6 bases from J, leaving 11 bases between. The CDR3 spans 12 residues. Germline loops: CDR1 LNHDA, CDR2 SQIVND (reference sequence). CDR3 DNA: TGTGCCAGTAGCGACAGGTACTCTGAAGCTTTCTTT. Translating it yields CASSDRYSEAFF.

This sequence joins TRBV19 and TRBJ1-6; D ambiguous. The CDR3 is 15 residues long. Trimming took off 7 bases at V and 9 bases at J, with 19 bases between the two ends. Germline V CDR1 and CDR2: LNHDA, SQIVND (reference sequence). The CDR3 sequence is CASNSQESMGSPLHF. The CDR3 DNA reads TGTGCCAGTAACTCCCAGGAATCCATGGGTTCACCCCTCCACTTT.